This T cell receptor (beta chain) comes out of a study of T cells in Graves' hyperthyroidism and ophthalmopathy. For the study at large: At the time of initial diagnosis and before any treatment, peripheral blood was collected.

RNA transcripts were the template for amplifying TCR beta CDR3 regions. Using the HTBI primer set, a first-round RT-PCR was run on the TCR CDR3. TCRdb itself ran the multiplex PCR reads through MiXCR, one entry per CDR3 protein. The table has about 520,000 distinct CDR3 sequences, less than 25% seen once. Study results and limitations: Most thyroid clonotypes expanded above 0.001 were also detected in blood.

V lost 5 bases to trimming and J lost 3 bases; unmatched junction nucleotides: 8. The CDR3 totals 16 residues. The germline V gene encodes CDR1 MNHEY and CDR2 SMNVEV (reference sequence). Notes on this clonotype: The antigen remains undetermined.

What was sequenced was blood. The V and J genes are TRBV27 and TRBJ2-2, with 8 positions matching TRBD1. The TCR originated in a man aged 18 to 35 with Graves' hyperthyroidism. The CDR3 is CASSTRTGTHTGELFF. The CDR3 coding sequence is TGTGCCAGCAGTACCCGGACAGGGACCCACACCGGGGAGCTGTTTTTT.